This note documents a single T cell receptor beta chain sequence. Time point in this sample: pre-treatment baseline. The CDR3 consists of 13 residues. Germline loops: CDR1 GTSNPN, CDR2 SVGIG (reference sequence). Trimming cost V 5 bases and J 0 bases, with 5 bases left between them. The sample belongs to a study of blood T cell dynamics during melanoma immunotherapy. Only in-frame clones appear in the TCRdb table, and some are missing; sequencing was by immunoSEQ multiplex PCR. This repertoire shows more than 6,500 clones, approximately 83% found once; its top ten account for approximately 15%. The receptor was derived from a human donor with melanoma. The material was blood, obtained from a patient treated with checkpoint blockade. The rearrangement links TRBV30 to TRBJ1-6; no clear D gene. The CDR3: CAWGSSYNSPLHF. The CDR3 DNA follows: TGTGCCTGGGGAAGCTCCTATAATTCACCCCTCCACTTT.